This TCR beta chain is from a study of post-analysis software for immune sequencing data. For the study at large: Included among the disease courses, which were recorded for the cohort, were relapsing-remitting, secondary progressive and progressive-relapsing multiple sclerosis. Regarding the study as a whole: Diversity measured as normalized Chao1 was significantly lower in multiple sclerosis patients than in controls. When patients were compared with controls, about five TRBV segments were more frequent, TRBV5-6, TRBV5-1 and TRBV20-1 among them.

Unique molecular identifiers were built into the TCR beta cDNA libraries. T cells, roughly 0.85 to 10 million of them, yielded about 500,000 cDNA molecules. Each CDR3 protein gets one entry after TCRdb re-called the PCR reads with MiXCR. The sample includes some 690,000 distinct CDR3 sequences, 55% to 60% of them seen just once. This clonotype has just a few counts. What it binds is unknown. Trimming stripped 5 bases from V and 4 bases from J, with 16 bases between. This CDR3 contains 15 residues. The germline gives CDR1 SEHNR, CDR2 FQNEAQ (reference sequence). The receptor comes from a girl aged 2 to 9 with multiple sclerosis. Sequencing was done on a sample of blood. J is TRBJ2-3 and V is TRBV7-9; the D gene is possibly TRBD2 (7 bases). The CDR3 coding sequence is TGTGCCAGCAGCCCGAGCGGGGACATTGCAGATACGCAGTATTTT. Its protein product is CASSPSGDIADTQYF.